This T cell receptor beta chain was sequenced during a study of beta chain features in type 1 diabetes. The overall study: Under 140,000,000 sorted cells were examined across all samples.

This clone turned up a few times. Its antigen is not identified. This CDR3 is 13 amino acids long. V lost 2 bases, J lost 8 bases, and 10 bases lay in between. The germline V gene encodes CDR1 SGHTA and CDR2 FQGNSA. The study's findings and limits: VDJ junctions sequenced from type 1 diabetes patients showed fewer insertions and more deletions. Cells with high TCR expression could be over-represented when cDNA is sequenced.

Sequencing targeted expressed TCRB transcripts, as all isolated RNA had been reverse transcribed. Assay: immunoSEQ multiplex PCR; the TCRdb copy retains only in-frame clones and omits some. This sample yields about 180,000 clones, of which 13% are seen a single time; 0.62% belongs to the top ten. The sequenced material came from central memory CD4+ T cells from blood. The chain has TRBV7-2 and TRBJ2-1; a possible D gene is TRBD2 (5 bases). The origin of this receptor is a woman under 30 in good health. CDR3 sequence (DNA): TGTGCCAGCAGCTTACAACGAGGGTATGAGCAGTTCTTC. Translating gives CASSLQRGYEQFF.